This T cell receptor (beta chain) appears in the sequencing data of a study of blood T cell repertoires in COVID-19. Study-wide context: In each case, the material was cDNA or gDNA derived from T cells, B-cell-depleted T cells, or PBMCs.

V lost 2 bases and J 6 bases, leaving 11 bases between the germline ends. There are 13 residues in the CDR3. Germline CDR1 SGDLS, CDR2 YYNGEE. Profiled with immunoSEQ multiplex PCR; TCRdb holds only in-frame clones, not every one. This sample has nearly 200,000 clones; roughly 90% occur once, and the top ten carry 6.5% to 9.5%. The V call is TRBV9, the J call TRBJ1-1; D remains unclear. This TCR was recovered from a young woman who had recovered from COVID-19. Sequencing input: PBMCs or T cells enriched from blood (not recorded which). As DNA, the CDR3 is TGTGCCAGCAGCGTCTCCGGTGAGCCTGAAGCTTTCTTT. It yields the protein CASSVSGEPEAFF.